These 20 T cell receptor beta chains were sequenced from one sample in a study of CD8 T cells in ankylosing spondylitis. Whole-study findings and limits: What seemed typical of ankylosing spondylitis blood was a TCR beta motif built from several highly homologous variants.

What these receptors recognize is not known. MiXCR, applied by TCRdb to the 5' RACE reads, yields one record per CDR3 protein. This table holds 400,000 or so distinct CDR3 sequences, approximately 26% found once. Sequencing was performed on blood, either unsorted or a sorted T cell fraction (not recorded which). The receptors were sampled from a male donor with ankylosing spondylitis.

This clonotype was found a few times. This chain links TRBV3-1 with TRBJ1-2; 7 nucleotides align to TRBD1. Germline-derived CDR1 and CDR2 are LGHDT and YNNKEL (reference sequence). V was pared by 3 bases and J by 4 bases, with 8 bases of the junction left unmatched. The CDR3 is 15 residues long. The CDR3 DNA reads TGTGCCAGCAGCCATCTTGACAGGGCCCTCTATGGCTACACCTTC. It encodes CASSHLDRALYGYTF.

This clonotype has a handful of counts. V and J are TRBV4-2 and TRBJ2-1; 10 nucleotides align to TRBD2. There are 16 residues in the CDR3. J gave up 7 bases and V 1 base, and 7 bases lay outside the gene matches. Germline V gene lookup returns CDR1 LGHNA and CDR2 YNFKEQ. For the CDR3, the DNA is TGTGCCAGCAGCCAAGGAAGCGGGAGGGCCGCTAATGAGCAGTTCTTC. Its protein product is CASSQGSGRAANEQFF.

This clonotype has only a few counts. The chain carries TRBV20-1 and TRBJ2-1; the match to TRBD2 covers 14 bases. V was clipped by 0 bases and J by 2 bases; unmatched bases: 6. Germline V CDR1 and CDR2: DFQATT, SNEGSKA (reference sequence). The CDR3 is 18 residues long. CDR3 sequence (DNA): TGCAGTGCTAGAGAAGGGACTAGCGGGAGAAGAACCTACAATGAGCAGTTCTTC. The encoded protein is CSAREGTSGRRTYNEQFF.

V and J are TRBV11-2 and TRBJ2-5; D is perhaps TRBD1 (5 bases). This CDR3 contains 14 residues. V was trimmed by 6 bases and J by 1 base, leaving 12 bases between them. The germline CDR1 and CDR2 sequences are SGHAT and FQNNGV. The CDR3 is CASRGRVFQETQYF. In nucleotides, the CDR3 is TGTGCCAGCAGGGGCAGGGTGTTCCAAGAGACCCAGTACTTC.

This sequence joins TRBV11-1 and TRBJ2-1, with 11 bases aligning to TRBD2. Unmatched junction bases numbered 3, after V lost 1 base and J lost 7 bases. Germline V lookup: CDR1 SGHAT, CDR2 FQDESV (reference sequence). The CDR3 is 15 amino acids. CDR3 sequence (DNA): TGTGCCAGCAGCTTAGTGGGACTAGCGGAAAATGAGCAGTTCTTC. It codes for CASSLVGLAENEQFF.

This clonotype was observed a single time. One end of the junction is discordant with germline, which a read error may explain. J is TRBJ2-3 and V is TRBV2; TRBD2 aligns across 14 bases. CDR3 size: 16 residues. Germline V gene data show CDR1 as SNHLY and CDR2 as FYNNEI. The CDR3 protein is CASREGTSGSADTQYF. The CDR3 DNA reads as TGTGCCAGCAGGGAAGGGACTAGCGGGAGTGCAGATACGCAGTATTTT. Looking up the rest from reference TRBV2 and TRBJ2-3 gives the full variable domain: EPEVTQTPSHQVTQMGQEVILRCVPISNHLYFYWYRQILGQKVEFLVSFYNNEISEKSEIFDDQFSVERPDGSNFTLKIRSTKLEDSAMYFCASREGTSGSADTQYFGPGTRLTVL.

In the case of this clonotype: This may stem from a read error, because a much larger clone lies one nucleotide away. V and J are TRBV14 and TRBJ1-1; D uncertain. CDR1 SGHDN and CDR2 FVKESK come from the germline V gene. The CDR3 length is 12 residues. V was cut by 1 base and J by 5 bases, with 5 bases left in between. The CDR3 coding sequence is TGTGCCAGCAGCCAAGGCTGGACTGAAGCTTTCTTT. Protein product: CASSQGWTEAFF.

Here the CDR3 DNA reads TGCAGTGCTAGAGACCCCCGGACAGGGGGCACAGATACGCAGTATTTT. Translated: CSARDPRTGGTDTQYF. The J gene is TRBJ2-3, the V gene TRBV20-1; 9 bases map to TRBD1. CDR1 is DFQATT and CDR2 is SNEGSKA in the germline V gene (reference sequence). V shed 0 bases, J shed 1 base, and the junction held 5 bases outside the gene matches. The CDR3 is 16 residues long.

A few counts support this clonotype. The chain uses TRBV6-2 or TRBV6-3 and TRBJ1-2; D is unclear. The germline gives CDR1 MNHEY, CDR2 SVGEGT. The CDR3 length is 13 residues. V lost 3 bases, J lost 3 bases, and 8 bases lay in between. CDR3 sequence (DNA): TGTGCCAGCAGTTATGGCAGCGACTATGGCTACACCTTC. Translated, it gives CASSYGSDYGYTF.

This clonotype has a handful of counts. The V and J genes are TRBV7-2 and TRBJ2-3; unclear D gene. The V end was cut by 1 base, the J end by 0 bases, with 8 bases between. Germline V gene lookup returns CDR1 SGHTA and CDR2 FQGNSA. The CDR3 contains 15 residues. CDR3 protein: CASSLGPESTDTQYF. The CDR3 coding sequence is TGTGCCAGCAGCTTAGGTCCAGAGAGCACAGATACGCAGTATTTT.

This rearrangement joins TRBV20-1 to TRBJ1-2; D is unresolved. The CDR3 spans 12 residues. Germline V CDR1 and CDR2: DFQATT, SNEGSKA (reference sequence). Between the trimmed V and J ends, which lost 5 bases and 0 bases, there was a span of 7 bases. The CDR3 sequence is CSAHYSNYGYTF. CDR3 coding DNA: TGCAGTGCTCACTACTCTAACTATGGCTACACCTTC.

V usage is TRBV5-6 and J usage is TRBJ2-7; 10 positions match TRBD1. CDR1 is SGHDT and CDR2 is YYEEEE in the germline V gene. The ends lost 4 bases at V and 7 bases at J; junction bases unmatched: 8. CDR3 length: 14 residues. The CDR3 sequence is CASSLVGQGREQYF. The CDR3 DNA reads as TGTGCCAGCAGCCTGGTGGGACAGGGGAGAGAGCAGTACTTC.

This clonotype was recorded only once. V and J are TRBV5-1 and TRBJ1-4; the D is unclear. This CDR3 has 16 amino acids. V lost 0 bases and J 0 bases, leaving 9 bases between the germline ends. Per germline, CDR1 SGHRS and CDR2 YFSETQ. The CDR3 is CASSLEGSTTNEKLFF. The CDR3 coding sequence is TGCGCCAGCAGCTTGGAGGGCAGCACAACTAATGAAAAACTGTTTTTT.

The chain combines TRBV12-3 or TRBV12-4 with TRBJ2-2; 10 bases align to TRBD2. CDR3 length equals 15 residues. Trimming at V came to 6 bases and at J to 7 bases, leaving 8 bases not matched to a gene. CDR3 residues: CASRELAGESGELFF. The CDR3 DNA reads as TGTGCCAGCAGAGAGCTAGCGGGAGAAAGCGGGGAGCTGTTTTTT.

The chain uses TRBV29-1 and TRBJ2-1; D unclear. CDR3 length equals 12 residues. V shed 3 bases and J shed 0 bases, with 3 bases lying between them. Per germline, CDR1 SQVTM and CDR2 ANQGSEA. The CDR3, as DNA: TGCAGCGTTGACCCCTCCTACAATGAGCAGTTCTTC. Protein sequence: CSVDPSYNEQFF.

V gene TRBV11-2 combines with J gene TRBJ2-2; 8 bases align to TRBD1. There are 16 residues in the CDR3. Germline CDR1 reads SGHAT; CDR2 reads FQNNGV. The V and J ends lost 7 bases and 5 bases, in that order; junction bases with no gene match: 12. The CDR3 DNA follows: TGTGCCAGCAACCTAGGCAGGGGGCGTGGTACCGGGGAGCTGTTTTTT. Its translation is CASNLGRGRGTGELFF.

The gene calls are TRBV29-1 and TRBJ2-1; TRBD1 might be the D (6 bases). Trimming stripped 7 bases from V and 6 bases from J, with 19 bases between. The CDR3 length is 14 residues. From germline, CDR1 is SQVTM and CDR2 ANQGSEA. The CDR3 nucleotides are TGCAGCGCTGCCCCTAACGCAGGGGCCAATGAGCAGTTCTTC. The encoded protein is CSAAPNAGANEQFF.

This clonotype was observed a handful of times. The chain has TRBV12-3 or TRBV12-4 and TRBJ2-1; 8 nucleotides line up with TRBD1. The CDR3 covers 12 residues. The V segment lost 2 bases and the J segment 12 bases; nucleotides outside the gene matches: 3. Here the CDR3 DNA reads TGTGCCAGCAGTTTAACAGGGGGTGGGCAGTTCTTC. Amino acid sequence: CASSLTGGGQFF.

The sample holds many counts of this clonotype. The junction does not match germline at one end; this may be a read error. The CDR3 region is CASSLAGGEQFF. The CDR3 DNA reads as TGTGCCAGCAGCTTAGCTGGTGGTGAGCAGTTCTTC. This chain uses TRBV5-1 with TRBJ2-1; D is unresolved. This CDR3 has 12 residues. Germline V gene sequence: CDR1 SGHRS, CDR2 YFSETQ. The full variable domain, its missing parts supplied by reference TRBV5-1 and TRBJ2-1, is KAGVTQTPRYLIKTRGQQVTLSCSPISGHRSVSWYQQTPGQGLQFLFEYFSETQRNKGNFPGRFSGRQFSNSRSEMNVSTLELGDSALYLCASSLAGGEQFFGPGTRLTVL.

The chain carries TRBV7-9 and TRBJ2-7; TRBD1 agrees at 8 bases. The CDR3 runs to 14 residues. Germline V gene data show CDR1 as SEHNR and CDR2 as FQNEAQ (reference sequence). V trimming: 4 bases; J trimming: 3 bases; junction bases outside the gene matches: 5. DNA for the CDR3: TGTGCCAGCAGCTCGTGGACAGGGCACTACGAGCAGTACTTC. It is translated as CASSSWTGHYEQYF.